This TCR beta chain was identified in a study of T cells in Graves' hyperthyroidism and ophthalmopathy. This clonotype was counted at least ten times. This CDR3 is 13 amino acids long. V was cut by 6 bases and J by 0 bases, with 5 bases left in between. The V gene's germline CDR1 is KGHDR and CDR2 SFDVKD. Researchers amplified the TCR beta CDR3 regions from RNA transcripts. Researchers ran a first-round RT-PCR on the TCR CDR3 using the HTBI primer set. TCRdb re-derived calls from the multiplex PCR reads in MiXCR, one entry per CDR3 protein. The profile shows roughly 800,000 distinct CDR3 sequences, about two fifths of them singletons.

This TCR came from a man aged 18 to 30 with Graves' hyperthyroidism. The specimen sequenced was blood. V and J are TRBV24-1 and TRBJ1-5; no firm D call. The CDR3 protein is CATSSDSNQPQHF. CDR3 nucleotide sequence: TGTGCCACCAGTTCCGATAGCAATCAGCCCCAGCATTTT.